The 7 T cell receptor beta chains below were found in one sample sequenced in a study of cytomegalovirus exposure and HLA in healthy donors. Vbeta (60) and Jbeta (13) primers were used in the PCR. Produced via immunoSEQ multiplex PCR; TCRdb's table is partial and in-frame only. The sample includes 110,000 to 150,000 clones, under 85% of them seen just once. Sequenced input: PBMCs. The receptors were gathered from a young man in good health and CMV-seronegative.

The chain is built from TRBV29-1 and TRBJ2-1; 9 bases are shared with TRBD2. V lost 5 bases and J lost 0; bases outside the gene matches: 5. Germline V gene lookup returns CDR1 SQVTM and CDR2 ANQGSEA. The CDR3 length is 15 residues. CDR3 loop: CSVRGGASSYNEQFF. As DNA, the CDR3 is TGCAGCGTTCGCGGGGGGGCCTCCTCCTACAATGAGCAGTTCTTC.

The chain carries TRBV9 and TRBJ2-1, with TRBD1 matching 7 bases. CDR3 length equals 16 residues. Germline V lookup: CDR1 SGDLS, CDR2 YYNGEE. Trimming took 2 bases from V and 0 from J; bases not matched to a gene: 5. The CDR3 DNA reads TGTGCCAGCAGCGTGCCGACAGGGAGCTCCTACAATGAGCAGTTCTTC. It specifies CASSVPTGSSYNEQFF.

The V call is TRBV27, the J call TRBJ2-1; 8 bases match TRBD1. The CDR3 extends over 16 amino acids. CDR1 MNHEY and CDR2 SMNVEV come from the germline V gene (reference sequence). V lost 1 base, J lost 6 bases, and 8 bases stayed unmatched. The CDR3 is CASSLYGGTGINEQFF. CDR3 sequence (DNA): TGTGCCAGCAGTTTATATGGGGGGACAGGTATCAATGAGCAGTTCTTC.

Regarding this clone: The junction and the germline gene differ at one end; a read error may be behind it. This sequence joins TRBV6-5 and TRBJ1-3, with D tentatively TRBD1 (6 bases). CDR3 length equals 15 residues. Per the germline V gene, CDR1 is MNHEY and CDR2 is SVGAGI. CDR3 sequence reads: CASSRGTPSGSTIYF. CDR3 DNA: TGTGCCAGCAGCCGTGGGACACCCTCTGGAAGCACCATATATTTT.

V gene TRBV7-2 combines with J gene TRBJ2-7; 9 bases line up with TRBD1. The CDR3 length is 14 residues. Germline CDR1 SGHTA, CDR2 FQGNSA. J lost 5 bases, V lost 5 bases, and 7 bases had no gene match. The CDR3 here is CASSLRTGVHEQYF. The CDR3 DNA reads TGTGCCAGCAGCCTTAGGACAGGGGTCCACGAGCAGTACTTC.

DNA for the CDR3: TGTGCCAGCAGCCAACTTTTACCCCAGGCCACTAGCACAGATACGCAGTATTTT. Translation gives CASSQLLPQATSTDTQYF. The chain recombines TRBV4-2 with TRBJ2-3; D ambiguous. The CDR3 is 18 residues long. Per the germline V gene, CDR1 is LGHNA and CDR2 is YNFKEQ. Trimming shortened V by 2 bases and J by 0 bases, and 18 bases separated the two germline ends.

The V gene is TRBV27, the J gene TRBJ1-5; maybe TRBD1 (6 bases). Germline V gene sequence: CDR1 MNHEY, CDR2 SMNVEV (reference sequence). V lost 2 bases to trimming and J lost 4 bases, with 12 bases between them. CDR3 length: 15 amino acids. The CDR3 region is CASSLLGQRNQPQHF. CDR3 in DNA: TGTGCCAGCAGTTTACTAGGACAGCGAAATCAGCCCCAGCATTTT.